The rows below give T cell receptor beta chains drawn from one sample of a study of identical twins. MiXCR, run by TCRdb on the 5' RACE reads, gives a single entry per CDR3 protein. The table lists 200,000 to 250,000 distinct CDR3 sequences, roughly 7% of them singletons, with 3.6% in the top ten. In addition, the sample was reused for a study of yellow fever vaccine responses in identical twins.

The sequenced material came from memory (CD45RO+) T cells sorted from blood. These receptors originate from a woman under 30 in good health. CDR3s include the opening cysteine and the closing phenylalanine or tryptophan. D genes are given only for firm matches. Rows give clone size only sometimes, using once, few, many, or a class for an expanded clone.

J | size | length | D | V | DNA | CDR3
TRBJ2-1 | NA | 13 | NA | TRBV9 | TGTGCCAGCAGCGTAGGATGGCAGGATGAGCAGTTCTTC | CASSVGWQDEQFF
TRBJ2-2 | NA | 14 | NA | TRBV9 | TGTGCCAGCAGCGTAGCTACCCGGGGCGGGGAGCTGTTTTTT | CASSVATRGGELFF
TRBJ2-1 | NA | 16 | TRBD2 | TRBV7-6 | TGTGCCAGCAGCTTATCCGGACTAGCGGGCTACAATGAGCAGTTCTTC | CASSLSGLAGYNEQFF
TRBJ2-1 | many | 15 | TRBD2 | TRBV7-6 | TGTGCCAGCAGCTTAGGGCTAGCGGGAACCGAAGAGCAGTTCTTC | CASSLGLAGTEEQFF
TRBJ2-7 | few | 12 | NA | TRBV7-8 | TGTGCCAGCAGCGGGGGGGGCGGTGAGCAGTACTTC | CASSGGGGEQYF
TRBJ2-3 | many | 15 | TRBD2 | TRBV12-3/TRBV12-4 | TGTGCCAGCAGTTCGAGCGGGAGGGTGACAGATACGCAGTATTTT | CASSSSGRVTDTQYF
TRBJ2-3 | many | 15 | TRBD1 | TRBV20-1 | TGCAGTGCTAGACCCCCTAACAGACAGGGTGATACGCAGTATTTT | CSARPPNRQGDTQYF
TRBJ2-2 | many | 14 | NA | TRBV7-9 | TGTGCCAGCAGCTTCGGGGGAAGTACCGGGGAGCTGTTTTTT | CASSFGGSTGELFF
TRBJ2-3 | NA | 15 | NA | TRBV7-6 | TGTGCCAGCACTCCGACAGTTTCTAGCACAGATACGCAGTATTTT | CASTPTVSSTDTQYF
TRBJ2-7 | NA | 15 | TRBD1 | TRBV28 | TGTGCCAGCAGTGTTACAAGACAGGGCTCCCACGAGCAGTACTTC | CASSVTRQGSHEQYF
TRBJ2-3 | NA | 16 | NA | TRBV7-9 | TGTGCCAGCAGCCGAACAGGGTTTACTAGCACAGATACGCAGTATTTT | CASSRTGFTSTDTQYF
TRBJ2-3 | few | 16 | TRBD2 | TRBV6-5 | TGTGCCAGCAGTTCCGAAGCGGGGTCGGGGCCAGATACGCAGTATTTT | CASSSEAGSGPDTQYF
TRBJ2-3 | few | 15 | TRBD2 | TRBV24-1 | TGTGCCACCAGTGCTCCTAGCGGGAGCTCAGATACGCAGTATTTT | CATSAPSGSSDTQYF
TRBJ2-5 | many | 12 | NA | TRBV11-2 | TGTGCCAGCAGCTTATCCGAGGCCCAGCCAAACTTC | CASSLSEAQPNF
TRBJ2-3 | NA | 15 | TRBD2 | TRBV7-3 | TGTGCCAGCAGCTTAGCGGGAGGAGACACAGATACGCAGTATTTT | CASSLAGGDTDTQYF
TRBJ2-1 | few | 13 | NA | TRBV12-3/TRBV12-4 | TGTGCCAGCAGTCGTAACCCCGGAACAGAGCAGTTCTTC | CASSRNPGTEQFF
TRBJ2-2 | few | 16 | TRBD2 | TRBV7-7 | TGTGCCAGCAGCTCGGGGACTAGCGAGAACACCGGGGAGCTGTTTTTT | CASSSGTSENTGELFF
TRBJ2-7 | few | 15 | NA | TRBV2 | TGTGCCAGCAGTGAACCCCAGGGGGGCTCCTACGAGCAGTACTTC | CASSEPQGGSYEQYF
TRBJ1-2 | many | 15 | NA | TRBV6-5 | TGTGCCAGCAGTTACTCGACTCGGGGAGTCTATGGCTACACCTTC | CASSYSTRGVYGYTF
TRBJ2-1 | NA | 14 | TRBD1 | TRBV5-1 | TGCGCCAGCAGCTTGCAGACAGGGTCTGGAGAGCAGTTCTTC | CASSLQTGSGEQFF
TRBJ1-1 | many | 13 | NA | TRBV28 | TGTGCCAGCAGTTCCCCCTCCTCTCTCCAAGCTTTCTTT | CASSSPSSLQAFF
TRBJ2-5 | many | 15 | TRBD1 | TRBV28 | TGTGCCAGCAGTATCGACAGGGTGGGGGCAGAGACCCAGTACTTC | CASSIDRVGAETQYF
TRBJ2-3 | NA | 16 | TRBD2 | TRBV6-1 | TGTGCCATCGCGTACGGGACTAGCGGGGGAGGAGATACGCAGTATTTT | CAIAYGTSGGGDTQYF
TRBJ2-5 | few | 13 | TRBD1 | TRBV20-1 | TGCAGGCCTGGACAGGGGTACCAAGAGACCCAGTACTTC | CRPGQGYQETQYF
TRBJ2-5 | NA | 16 | NA | TRBV2 | TGTGCCAGCAGTGAAGACGTGGGAGCGAGTTCAGAGACCCAGTACTTC | CASSEDVGASSETQYF